Below are 17 T cell receptor beta chains sequenced from a single sample in a study of control samples from healthy donors and cancer patients. Sequencing was performed with immunoSEQ multiplex PCR; in TCRdb, only in-frame clones are kept and a portion is missing. The data hold roughly 160,000 clones, with roughly 94% observed a single time. The sequenced sample consisted of PBMCs. Source of these receptors: a man aged 60 to 75 with colorectal cancer.

The chain is built from TRBV2 and TRBJ2-7, with 10 bases identical to TRBD1. The V gene's germline CDR1 is SNHLY and CDR2 FYNNEI. Trimming took 5 bases from V and 5 from J; bases not matched to a gene: 6. CDR3 length equals 14 residues. CDR3 in amino acids: CASSRDRGNNEQYF. CDR3 bases: TGTGCCAGCAGTCGGGACAGGGGTAATAACGAGCAGTACTTC.

The chain is built from TRBV3-1 (or the pseudogene TRBV3-2) and TRBJ1-5, with TRBD1 as a possible D gene (6 bases). In germline, CDR1 is LGHDT, CDR2 YNNKEL (reference sequence). The V end was cut by 4 bases, the J end by 0 bases, with 10 bases between. The CDR3 loop spans 15 amino acids. The DNA for the CDR3 is TGTGCCAGCAGCCCAGGGGCCTATAGCAATCAGCCCCAGCATTTT. This sequence encodes CASSPGAYSNQPQHF.

The V call is TRBV7-9, the J call TRBJ2-7; 9 bases line up with TRBD2. This CDR3 spans 14 amino acids. V was pared by 5 bases and J by 0 bases, with 2 bases of the junction left unmatched. The germline V gene has CDR1 SEHNR and CDR2 FQNEAQ (reference sequence). The CDR3 region has the DNA TGTGCCAGCAGCCCTAGCGGGGCCTCCTACGAGCAGTACTTC. This translates into CASSPSGASYEQYF. Full variable domain (remainder filled in from reference TRBV7-9 and TRBJ2-7): DTGVSQNPRHKITKRGQNVTFRCDPISEHNRLYWYRQTLGQGPEFLTYFQNEAQLEKSRLLSDRFSAERPKGSFSTLEIQRTEQGDSAMYLCASSPSGASYEQYFGPGTRLTVT.

Comment on this clone: The junction differs from germline at one of its ends, possibly a read error. The V call is TRBV6-1, the J call TRBJ2-7; D may be TRBD1 (6 bases). CDR3 length: 13 amino acids. The germline gives CDR1 MNHNS, CDR2 SASEGT. The CDR3, as DNA: TGTGCCAGCACTGAAGGACAGAACTACGAGCAGTACTTC. Its protein is CASTEGQNYEQYF.

The rearrangement uses TRBV27 and TRBJ1-2; D might be TRBD1 (5 bases). Germline assignment: CDR1 MNHEY and CDR2 SMNVEV (reference sequence). Trimming removed 4 bases from V and 0 bases from J, with 12 bases in between. The CDR3 has 15 amino acids. This chain's CDR3 is CASSSQGRTNYGYTF. The CDR3 DNA is TGTGCCAGCAGTTCCCAGGGTAGGACTAACTATGGCTACACCTTC.

The chain is built from TRBV6-1 and TRBJ1-2; no definite D call. Germline lookup yields CDR1 MNHNS and CDR2 SASEGT. V was pared by 2 bases and J by 7 bases, with 11 bases between. The length of the CDR3 is 13 residues. For the CDR3, the DNA is TGTGCCAGCAGTGAATCCCTTGGGTCTGGCTACACCTTC. This translates into CASSESLGSGYTF.

On this clone: The limits of the CDR3 on the DNA are not certain, so only TCRdb's listed CDR3 is given. V gene TRBV21-1 combines with J gene TRBJ2-2. TRBV21-1 is a recognized pseudogene. The CDR3 sequence runs 15 residues, both termini included. The CDR3 loop is CASSKPPVGPGELFF.

Turning to this clone: This sample also contains other DNA sequences that code for the same CDR3. This chain links TRBV19 with TRBJ2-2, with a tentative D call TRBD1 (6 bases). Germline CDR1 LNHDA, CDR2 SQIVND (reference sequence). Between the trimmed V and J ends, which lost 3 bases and 1 base, there was a span of 9 bases. The CDR3 runs to 15 residues. CDR3 bases: TGTGCCAGTAGTATCCTGGACAGGAACACCGGGGAGCTGTTTTTT. This encodes CASSILDRNTGELFF.

The chain uses TRBV19 and TRBJ2-1; possible D gene TRBD1, 5 bases. The CDR3 runs to 15 residues. Germline V lookup: CDR1 LNHDA, CDR2 SQIVND (reference sequence). V lost 7 bases and J lost 1, with 14 bases in between. DNA for the CDR3: TGTGCCAGTAAGTCCAGGGTCCCTTCCTACAATGAGCAGTTCTTC. Residues: CASKSRVPSYNEQFF.

The chain carries TRBV11-2 and TRBJ2-2; 9 nucleotides agree with TRBD2. Losses at the gene ends were 5 bases for V and 7 bases for J; bases not matched to a gene: 11. The CDR3 totals 16 residues. The germline V gene encodes CDR1 SGHAT and CDR2 FQNNGV. This CDR3 is CASSPYPRGGGGELFF. CDR3 DNA: TGTGCCAGCAGCCCATATCCGCGGGGGGGTGGCGGGGAGCTGTTTTTT.

The chain carries TRBV10-3 and TRBJ1-6, with 7 bases identical to TRBD1. The germline CDR1 and CDR2 sequences are ENHRY and SYGVKD. This CDR3 has 21 amino acids. With 0 bases clipped from V and 3 bases from J, the junction kept 17 bases outside the gene matches. DNA for the CDR3: TGTGCCATCAGTGAGTCGTCCGGCGGGACAGCTGCACTTTACTATAATTCACCCCTCCACTTT. It yields the protein CAISESSGGTAALYYNSPLHF.

V gene TRBV5-8 combines with J gene TRBJ1-5, with 10 bases identical to TRBD1. The CDR3 has 17 residues. Losses at the gene ends were 3 bases for V and 0 bases for J; bases not matched to a gene: 6. Germline-derived CDR1 and CDR2 are SGHTS and YDEGEE. As DNA, the CDR3 is TGTGCCAGCAGCTCGGGACAGGGGAAGGGTAGCAATCAGCCCCAGCATTTT. Its protein is CASSSGQGKGSNQPQHF.

The chain couples TRBV19 to TRBJ1-1, with a weak D call TRBD1 (5 bases). Germline values: CDR1 LNHDA, CDR2 SQIVND (reference sequence). The V and J ends lost 6 bases and 4 bases respectively, with 18 bases between them. This CDR3 comprises 15 residues. CDR3 amino acids: CASSRERVRGTEAFF. The CDR3 region has the DNA TGTGCCAGTAGCAGGGAAAGGGTTCGAGGCACTGAAGCTTTCTTT.

The chain carries TRBV4-3 and TRBJ2-7, with 7 bases lining up with TRBD2. From germline, CDR1 is LGHNA and CDR2 YSLEER. The CDR3 length is 14 residues. V lost 1 base and J lost 2; bases outside the gene matches: 2. The CDR3 coding sequence is TGCGCCAGCAGCCAAGCCGGGGGGACCTACGAGCAGTACTTC. Protein: CASSQAGGTYEQYF.

This chain links TRBV6-2 or TRBV6-3 with TRBJ2-2; D is uncertain. The CDR3 contains 13 residues. Per the germline V gene, CDR1 is MNHEY and CDR2 is SVGEGT. The V gene lost 5 bases and the J gene lost 1 base, with 5 bases spanning the gap. CDR3 DNA: TGTGCCAGCAGTCCACAGAACACCGGGGAGCTGTTTTTT. It yields the protein CASSPQNTGELFF.

The chain combines TRBV21-1 with TRBJ2-2; the table's D call, TRBD1, was not checked against the DNA. TRBV21-1 is flagged as a pseudogene. The CDR3 consists of 20 residues. DNA for the CDR3: TGTGCCAGCAGCAAAGCGTGGATAAACGGACAGACCATGAACACCGGGGAGCTGTTTTTT. Translation gives CASSKAWINGQTMNTGELFF.

The chain links TRBV27 to TRBJ2-2; 8 nucleotides line up with TRBD1. Trimming at V came to 6 bases and at J to 2 bases, leaving 11 bases not matched to a gene. CDR1 is MNHEY, CDR2 SMNVEV, per germline (reference sequence). The CDR3 totals 17 residues. CDR3 region: CASRHYPTGDNTGELFF. As DNA, the CDR3 is TGTGCCAGCAGACATTACCCGACAGGGGACAACACCGGGGAGCTGTTTTTT.